These 14 T cell receptor beta chains were sequenced from one sample in a study of regulatory dendritic cells for organ transplantation. Libraries were prepared by immunoSEQ multiplex PCR; TCRdb keeps only in-frame clonotypes and omits some of them. The sample yields fewer than 13,000 clones, roughly two thirds seen once. The source material was memory CD8+ T cells from blood. Sample subset: CD45RO+ memory T cells. Every receptor here comes from a human donor in good health.

This clone is categorized as medium-sized. The J gene is TRBJ2-1, the V gene TRBV25-1; D not certain. The V end was cut by 4 bases, the J end by 8 bases, with 9 bases between. The germline CDR1 and CDR2 sequences are MGHDK and SYGVNS. The CDR3 has 12 residues. CDR3 sequence reads: CASSVSVDEQFF. The CDR3 coding sequence is TGTGCCAGCAGTGTATCGGTAGATGAGCAGTTCTTC.

The V and J genes are TRBV9 and TRBJ1-1; D perhaps matches TRBD1 (6 bases). Trimming took 4 bases from V and 4 from J, leaving 17 bases between them. In germline, CDR1 is SGDLS, CDR2 YYNGEE. The CDR3 is 15 amino acids. CDR3 sequence reads: CASSYGGARSTEAFF. The CDR3 DNA reads as TGTGCCAGCAGCTACGGGGGGGCGAGAAGCACTGAAGCTTTCTTT.

The chain carries TRBV6-1 and TRBJ1-5; D is undetermined. The CDR3 has 13 amino acids. Deletions cut 4 bases from V and 5 bases from J, with 9 bases between. CDR1 is MNHNS, CDR2 SASEGT, per germline. In DNA, the CDR3 is TGTGCCAGCAGTGGAGAGAGTCATCAGCCCCAGCATTTT. This encodes CASSGESHQPQHF.

This chain links TRBV19 with TRBJ2-3, with a tentative D call TRBD2 (5 bases). V was pared by 8 bases and J by 0 bases, with 12 bases between. The V gene's germline CDR1 is LNHDA and CDR2 SQIVND (reference sequence). The CDR3 length is 14 residues. CDR3 bases: TGTGCCAGTGCGCGGGCTTCTAGCACAGATACGCAGTATTTT. Its translation is CASARASSTDTQYF.

The chain links TRBV4-1 to TRBJ1-5; 8 bases are a match to TRBD1. This CDR3 is 14 amino acids long. CDR1 is MGHRA and CDR2 is YSYEKL in the germline V gene. The trim removed 4 bases at V and 8 bases at J, leaving 7 bases unmatched. The CDR3 protein is CASSRSRGQEPQHF. Here the CDR3 DNA reads TGCGCCAGCAGCCGATCCAGGGGGCAGGAGCCCCAGCATTTT.

J is TRBJ2-7 and V is TRBV4-2; 7 bases are shared with TRBD2. CDR3 length: 15 residues. CDR1 and CDR2 (germline): LGHNA, YNFKEQ. Unmatched junction bases numbered 7, after V lost 0 bases and J lost 5 bases. CDR3 nucleotide sequence: TGTGCCAGCAGCCAAGAAATAGCGGGCAGCGACGAGCAGTACTTC. It translates to CASSQEIAGSDEQYF.

The chain uses TRBV2 and TRBJ1-5; perhaps TRBD1 as D (5 bases). CDR1 is SNHLY, CDR2 FYNNEI, per germline. The CDR3 consists of 15 residues. The V end was cut by 6 bases, the J end by 6 bases, with 18 bases between. This CDR3 reads CASSGATGGRQPQHF. The CDR3 DNA sequence: TGTGCCAGCAGCGGGGCGACCGGAGGCCGTCAGCCCCAGCATTTT.

This chain connects TRBV6-5 to TRBJ2-7; the D gene is possibly TRBD2 (5 bases). V shed 6 bases and J shed 2 bases, with 8 bases lying between them. CDR1 and CDR2 from the germline V gene are MNHEY and SVGAGI. The CDR3 is 12 residues long. The CDR3 protein is CASSRRAYEQYF. The CDR3 DNA is TGTGCCAGCAGCCGGCGGGCCTACGAGCAGTACTTC.

The chain recombines TRBV23-1 with TRBJ1-5, with 7 bases identical to TRBD1. TRBV23-1 carries the ORF label, with uncertain function. The V gene end was trimmed by 4 bases and the J gene end by 0 bases; junction bases not matched to a gene: 21. The CDR3 is 21 residues long. For the CDR3, the DNA is TGCGCCAGCAGTCGCTCCAAACCTCCACAGGGGTTCCTATATAGCAATCAGCCCCAGCATTTT. The encoded protein is CASSRSKPPQGFLYSNQPQHF.

This rearrangement joins TRBV6-5 to TRBJ2-2; D may correspond to TRBD1 or TRBD2 (5 bases each). The V gene's germline CDR1 is MNHEY and CDR2 SVGAGI. Trimming pared 2 bases from V and 2 bases from J, leaving 6 bases between. The CDR3 has 14 amino acids. The CDR3 DNA sequence: TGTGCCAGCAGTTACCGGGACAACACCGGGGAGCTGTTTTTT. As protein: CASSYRDNTGELFF.

As concerns this clone: Distinct nucleotide sequences in the sample also encode this CDR3. The chain carries TRBV6-5 and TRBJ1-1; D possibly corresponds to TRBD1 (5 bases). This CDR3 is 15 amino acids long. Germline V gene sequence: CDR1 MNHEY, CDR2 SVGAGI. Trimming took off 0 bases at V and 1 base at J, with 9 bases between the two ends. The CDR3 DNA is TGTGCCAGCAGTTACTCGAGTGGGGGGAACACTGAAGCTTTCTTT. Its protein is CASSYSSGGNTEAFF.

By sample fraction, this clone is medium-sized (0.01 to 0.1%). CDR3 in amino acids: CATRTWASGGLSTDTQYF. CDR3 bases: TGTGCCACCCGCACCTGGGCTAGCGGGGGGCTAAGCACAGATACGCAGTATTTT. The rearrangement links TRBV27 to TRBJ2-3, with 11 bases lining up with TRBD2. Germline CDR1 reads MNHEY; CDR2 reads SMNVEV (reference sequence). V lost 10 bases and J lost 0; bases outside the gene matches: 15. There are 18 residues in the CDR3.

This clone has only a few counts. The gene calls are TRBV9 and TRBJ2-3; tentative D call: TRBD2 (5 bases). CDR1 is SGDLS, CDR2 YYNGEE, per germline. V was pared by 3 bases and J by 2 bases, with 19 bases between. The CDR3 consists of 17 residues. CDR3 coding DNA: TGTGCCAGCAGCGATACTGGACTGTCGGGGATCACAGATACGCAGTATTTT. It encodes CASSDTGLSGITDTQYF.

In this sample, this clone turned up a few times. The V gene is TRBV6-4, the J gene TRBJ2-1, with 10 positions matching TRBD2. Germline V CDR1 and CDR2: MRHNA, SNTAGT. This CDR3 region has 14 residues. The V gene end was trimmed by 2 bases and the J gene end by 6 bases; junction bases not matched to a gene: 1. CDR3 sequence: CASSDSGGANEQFF. Written as DNA, the CDR3 is TGTGCCAGCAGTGACAGCGGGGGGGCCAATGAGCAGTTCTTC.